These 31 T cell receptor beta chains originate from one sample sequenced in a study of esophageal squamous cell carcinoma under preoperative chemotherapy. Time point denoted: after preoperative PTX-NDP chemotherapy. TCRdb re-called the PCR reads with MiXCR, one entry per CDR3 protein. This sample yields fewer than 20,000 distinct CDR3 sequences, of which about 45% are seen a single time; about 31% belongs to the top ten. The sample was gathered from a patient given preoperative chemotherapy. All receptors derive from a human donor with esophageal squamous cell carcinoma. The donor label of this sample is uncertain.

The chain has TRBV5-4 and TRBJ2-5; TRBD1 matches 7 bases. V shed 0 bases and J 3 bases; nucleotides not matched to a gene: 2. The CDR3 spans 14 residues. Germline V gene lookup returns CDR1 SGHNT and CDR2 YYREEE (reference sequence). Written as DNA, the CDR3 is TGTGCCAGCAGCTTGGCTGGACAGGAAGAGACCCAGTACTTC. Residues: CASSLAGQEETQYF. Looking up the rest from reference TRBV5-4 and TRBJ2-5 gives the full variable domain: ETGVTQSPTHLIKTRGQQVTLRCSSQSGHNTVSWYQQALGQGPQFIFQYYREEENGRGNFPPRFSGLQFPNYSSELNVNALELDDSALYLCASSLAGQEETQYFGPGTRLLVL.

This clonotype was seen ten or more times. This sequence joins TRBV7-2 and TRBJ2-7; 8 bases are shared with TRBD1. Germline V gene sequence: CDR1 SGHTA, CDR2 FQGNSA. The CDR3 has 12 amino acids. Unmatched junction bases numbered 1, after V lost 5 bases and J lost 4 bases. CDR3 bases: TGTGCCAGCAGCCGGGACAGGTACGAGCAGTACTTC. This codes for CASSRDRYEQYF.

This clonotype came up many times. CDR3 DNA: TGTGCCAGCAGCGCCCCCTGGGAGACCCAGTACTTC. Translated, it gives CASSAPWETQYF. The chain carries TRBV7-8 and TRBJ2-5, with D hard to call. The ends were cut back, 5 bases at V and 5 bases at J, with 9 bases in the middle. Germline lookup yields CDR1 SGHVS and CDR2 FQNEAQ. This CDR3 region has 12 residues.

This clonotype came up many times. V is TRBV7-8 and J is TRBJ1-2; the D gene is possibly TRBD1 (6 bases). Germline V gene data show CDR1 as SGHVS and CDR2 as FQNEAQ. This CDR3 contains 15 residues. The V and J ends lost 1 base and 0 bases respectively, with 9 bases between them. The DNA for the CDR3 is TGTGCCAGCAGCTTAGTCGGGGGGCCTAACTATGGCTACACCTTC. Protein product: CASSLVGGPNYGYTF.

This clonotype was detected many times. The chain combines TRBV6-1 with TRBJ1-1, with D tentatively TRBD1 (5 bases). The germline CDR1 and CDR2 sequences are MNHNS and SASEGT. CDR3 length: 14 amino acids. Deletions cut 4 bases from V and 1 base from J, with 10 bases between. The CDR3 loop is CASSATDKNTEAFF. CDR3 DNA: TGTGCCAGCAGTGCTACGGACAAGAACACTGAAGCTTTCTTT.

The gene calls are TRBV12-2 and TRBJ2-5; the table's TRBD1 call for D was not verified on the DNA. The closer fit of TRBJ2-7 to the DNA end suggests the J call may be wrong. TRBV12-2 corresponds to a pseudogene. CDR3 length equals 21 residues. CDR3 residues: CASHRKAEWEILHSSPHEQYF. Written as DNA, the CDR3 is TGTGCAAGTCACCGTAAGGCGGAGTGGGAAATACTCCACTCGAGCCCCCACGAGCAGTACTTC.

V gene TRBV11-2 combines with J gene TRBJ2-2; D may be TRBD1 or TRBD2 (5 bases each). V lost 9 bases and J 16 bases, leaving 30 bases between the germline ends. The CDR3 sequence is 15 residues long. CDR1 is SGHAT and CDR2 is FQNNGV in the germline V gene. As DNA, the CDR3 is TGTGCCAGGAGCCTCGGGGATTTGAACACCGGGGCGCAGTTTTTT. It is translated as CARSLGDLNTGAQFF.

The table lists this clonotype with many counts. In DNA, the CDR3 is TGTGCCAGCAAAGGACTAGCGGGAAGAAATGAGCAGTACTTC. Translated: CASKGLAGRNEQYF. The V gene is TRBV7-2, the J gene TRBJ2-5, with 12 bases matching TRBD2. This CDR3 comprises 14 residues. Germline values: CDR1 SGHTA, CDR2 FQGNSA. With V trimmed by 7 bases and J by 11 bases, 11 bases remained unmatched.

Worth noting for this clonotype: No conserved phenylalanine or tryptophan ends this CDR3, so it is likely a read error. The DNA is left out, because the CDR3 cannot be placed on it with certainty; the CDR3 is given as TCRdb lists it. The chain has TRBV7-6 and TRBJ2-2. Germline CDR1 and CDR2: SGHVS and FNYEAQ. Inclusive of both ends, the CDR3 amounts to 15 amino acids. CDR3 in amino acids: CASSLAGVNTGELYV.

This clonotype was counted at least ten times. The V call is TRBV10-2, the J call TRBJ1-1; unclear D gene. The ends were cut back, 5 bases at V and 2 bases at J, with 12 bases in the middle. The CDR3 is made up of 14 amino acids. The V gene's germline CDR1 is WSHSY and CDR2 SAAADI. The chain's CDR3 is CASSPTQDNTEAFF. CDR3 coding DNA: TGCGCCAGCAGTCCCACTCAGGACAACACTGAAGCTTTCTTT.

As regards this clonotype: An end of the junction does not agree with germline; a read error may underlie this. The rearrangement uses TRBV7-3 and TRBJ2-3, with 9 bases aligning to TRBD2. The CDR3 loop spans 14 amino acids. Germline CDR1 SGHTA, CDR2 FQGTGA. CDR3 nucleotides: TGTGCCAGCAGGGGGGGACTAGCCAAAGACACGCAGTATTTC. This sequence encodes CASRGGLAKDTQYF.

This clonotype counts as medium-sized (0.01 to 0.1%). The chain uses TRBV6-5 and TRBJ2-1, with TRBD1 identical over 7 bases. The germline V gene encodes CDR1 MNHEY and CDR2 SVGAGI. After removal of 6 bases from V and 6 bases from J, the junction contained 8 bases not matched to a gene. The CDR3 has 14 residues. This CDR3 reads CASRPGQSANEQFF. Written as DNA, the CDR3 is TGTGCCAGCAGACCGGGACAGAGTGCCAATGAGCAGTTCTTC.

The J gene is TRBJ2-5, the V gene TRBV7-6, with D tentatively TRBD2 (6 bases). The CDR3 spans 16 residues. Germline CDR1 SGHVS, CDR2 FNYEAQ. V was trimmed by 0 bases and J by 1 base, leaving 12 bases between them. The CDR3 region is CASSLAGGTPQETQYF. In nucleotides, the CDR3 is TGTGCCAGCAGCTTAGCGGGAGGAACCCCCCAAGAGACCCAGTACTTC.

This clonotype was detected ten times or more. CDR3 in DNA: TGTGCCAGCAGATCCGGGACCCCGGGCACCTACGAGCAGTTCTTC. It codes for CASRSGTPGTYEQFF. V is TRBV12-3 or TRBV12-4 and J is TRBJ2-1, with D perhaps matching TRBD1 or TRBD2 (5 bases each). The V and J ends lost 6 bases and 10 bases respectively, with 22 bases between them. The CDR3 has 15 amino acids.

This clonotype was counted ten times or more. The J gene is TRBJ2-1, the V gene TRBV7-2, with unresolved D. Trimming took 5 bases from V and 5 from J, leaving 13 bases between them. The CDR3 is made up of 14 amino acids. CDR1 and CDR2 from the germline V gene are SGHTA and FQGNSA. The CDR3 DNA follows: TGTGCCAGCAGCCCCCTCTTGACGGACAATGAGCAGTTCTTC. It encodes CASSPLLTDNEQFF.

This clonotype was recorded a few times. The J gene is TRBJ2-3, the V gene TRBV7-2, with 12 nucleotides matching TRBD2. In germline, CDR1 is SGHTA, CDR2 FQGNSA. The V and J ends lost 4 bases and 1 base, in that order; junction bases with no gene match: 12. The CDR3 covers 19 residues. This chain's CDR3 is CASSSGGTSGRGGTDTQYF. CDR3 in DNA: TGTGCCAGCAGCTCCGGAGGGACTAGCGGGCGAGGTGGCACAGATACGCAGTATTTT.

The V call is TRBV12-3 or TRBV12-4, the J call TRBJ2-5; the D is unclear. The end of the DNA fits TRBJ2-7 better, so the J call may be wrong. CDR3 size: 13 residues. CDR3 nucleotides: TGTGCCAGCAGTTTAACTGCCTACTACGAGCAGTACTTC. This translates into CASSLTAYYEQYF.

This clonotype was seen at least ten times. This chain connects TRBV6-5 to TRBJ2-7; perhaps D is TRBD1 or TRBD2 (5 bases each). V lost 0 bases to trimming and J lost 2 bases, with 20 bases between them. The CDR3 has 18 residues. Per the germline V gene, CDR1 is MNHEY and CDR2 is SVGAGI. CDR3 nucleotides: TGTGCCAGCAGTTACTCAGTACACGGGACGGTCCGCGCCTACGAGCAGTACTTC. Translating it yields CASSYSVHGTVRAYEQYF.

The rearrangement uses TRBV7-3 and TRBJ2-5; D is perhaps TRBD2 (5 bases). CDR1 and CDR2 (germline): SGHTA, FQGTGA. This CDR3 spans 15 amino acids. Trimming left V 11 bases short and J 2 bases short, with 21 bases between. CDR3 DNA: TGTGCCGCGGGCGCTGCGGGCGGTGAGCAAGAGACCCAGTACTTC. Translated, it gives CAAGAAGGEQETQYF. Full variable domain (rest looked up from reference TRBV7-3 and TRBJ2-5): GAGVSQTPSNKVTEKGKYVELRCDPISGHTALYWYRQSLGQGPEFLIYFQGTGAADDSGLPNDRFFAVRPEGSVSTLKIQRTERGDSAVYLCAAGAAGGEQETQYFGPGTRLLVL.

In this sample, this clonotype turned up many times. The chain couples TRBV7-2 to TRBJ2-1; D is perhaps TRBD1 (6 bases). CDR1 and CDR2 from the germline V gene are SGHTA and FQGNSA. Trimming removed 3 bases at V and 14 bases at J, with 11 bases between. The CDR3 loop spans 11 amino acids. CDR3 sequence reads: CASSFQGMEFF. The CDR3 DNA follows: TGTGCCAGCAGCTTCCAGGGGATGGAGTTCTTC.

This clonotype was detected many times. The chain combines TRBV12-3 or TRBV12-4 with TRBJ1-2; D remains unclear. The CDR3 loop spans 12 amino acids. Trimming took 4 bases from V and 8 from J, leaving 11 bases between them. The CDR3 nucleotides are TGTGCCAGCAGTTCCCGATATGGCGGCTACACCTTC. This sequence encodes CASSSRYGGYTF.

V usage is TRBV11-1 and J usage is TRBJ2-1, with D unclear. The J call may be incorrect, as the DNA end agrees better with TRBJ2-7. Germline V lookup: CDR1 SGHAT, CDR2 FQDESV (reference sequence). The CDR3 has 14 residues. The CDR3 reads CASSPETGNNEQYF. CDR3 nucleotides: TGTGCCAGCAGCCCCGAGACTGGTAACAATGAGCAGTACTTC.

There are a few counts of this clonotype. The chain couples TRBV7-6 to TRBJ2-5, with D perhaps TRBD1 (5 bases). Trimming took 2 bases from V and 1 from J, leaving 11 bases between them. CDR3 length equals 15 residues. The germline V gene has CDR1 SGHVS and CDR2 FNYEAQ. The CDR3 bases are TGTGCCAGCAGCTTACCTTGGACATCCCAAGAGACCCAGTACTTC. This codes for CASSLPWTSQETQYF.

This chain links TRBV7-6 with TRBJ2-3; the match to TRBD2 covers 11 bases. This CDR3 is 16 amino acids long. The V gene's germline CDR1 is SGHVS and CDR2 FNYEAQ. J gave up 1 base and V 5 bases, and 5 bases lay outside the gene matches. The CDR3 DNA sequence: TGTGCCAGCAGCCCTCTAGCGGGAGGTGGCACAGATACGCAGTATTTT. Encoded protein: CASSPLAGGGTDTQYF. The entire variable domain, with the rest obtained from reference TRBV7-6 and TRBJ2-3, is as follows: GAGVSQSPRYKVTKRGQDVALRCDPISGHVSLYWYRQALGQGPEFLTYFNYEAQQDKSGLPNDRFSAERPEGSISTLTIQRTEQRDSAMYRCASSPLAGGGTDTQYFGPGTRLTVL.

Only a few counts were recorded for this clonotype. V is TRBV4-1 and J is TRBJ2-5; TRBD2 aligns across 11 bases. The J call may not be correct, given that the DNA end is closer to TRBJ2-7. This CDR3 has 16 amino acids. From germline, CDR1 is MGHRA and CDR2 YSYEKL. CDR3 amino acids: CASSQDASGRLYEQYF. The DNA of the CDR3 is TGCGCCAGCAGCCAAGACGCTAGCGGGAGGCTCTACGAGCAGTACTTC.

Remarks on this clonotype: The junction differs from germline at one of its ends, possibly a read error. The chain recombines TRBV6-5 with TRBJ2-3; D gene uncertain. The CDR3 loop spans 14 amino acids. Germline V lookup: CDR1 MNHEY, CDR2 SVGAGI. CDR3 amino acids: CASKLEYNTDAQFF. CDR3 bases: TGTGCCAGCAAGTTGGAGTATAACACAGATGCGCAGTTTTTT.

This clonotype has ten or more counts. The chain has TRBV6-2 or TRBV6-3 and TRBJ2-3; weak D call: TRBD2 (5 bases). The germline V gene has CDR1 MNHEY and CDR2 SVGEGT. The CDR3 loop spans 14 amino acids. V dropped 10 bases and J dropped 2 bases, with 16 bases sitting between them. CDR3 sequence: CATSGRGTTDTQYF. In DNA form, the CDR3 reads TGTGCCACAAGCGGTCGGGGTACCACAGATACGCAGTATTTT.

This chain links TRBV25-1 with TRBJ2-5; tentatively, D is TRBD1 or TRBD2 (5 bases each). V was shortened by 5 bases and J by 3 bases, with 19 bases between the two germline ends. The CDR3 is made up of 16 amino acids. Germline V gives CDR1 MGHDK, CDR2 SYGVNS. CDR3 coding DNA: TGTGCCAGCAGTATTGAATCAGGCCTGGGGGAAGAGACCCAGTACTTC. Its protein is CASSIESGLGEETQYF.

This clonotype was seen ten or more times. The gene calls are TRBV7-2 and TRBJ2-5, with D unclear. In germline, CDR1 is SGHTA, CDR2 FQGNSA. V lost 1 base to trimming and J lost 6 bases, with 0 bases between them. The CDR3 consists of 10 residues. The CDR3, as DNA: TGTGCCAGCAGCTTAGAGACCCAGTACTTC. Protein: CASSLETQYF.

Comment on this clonotype: A clone one base away is much larger, so this may be a read error. This chain uses TRBV7-8 with TRBJ2-1; TRBD1 agrees at 7 bases. This CDR3 contains 14 residues. The V and J ends lost 2 bases and 13 bases, in that order; junction bases with no gene match: 11. Germline-derived CDR1 and CDR2 are SGHVS and FQNEAQ. The CDR3 spells CASSLIGVRGTQFF. CDR3 bases: TGTGCCAGCAGCTTAATCGGGGTCAGGGGGACCCAGTTCTTC. Full variable domain (outside the CDR3, taken from reference TRBV7-8 and TRBJ2-1): GAGVSQSPRYKVAKRGQDVALRCDPISGHVSLFWYQQALGQGPEFLTYFQNEAQLDKSGLPSDRFFAERPEGSVSTLKIQRTQQEDSAVYLCASSLIGVRGTQFFGPGTRLTVL.

In regard to this clonotype: This is likely a read error, given that the CDR3 carries no conserved phenylalanine or tryptophan at its end. It is unclear where the CDR3 begins or ends on the DNA, so no DNA is shown, and the CDR3 is as TCRdb lists it. The chain carries TRBV7-2 and TRBJ2-5. The CDR3 is 14 residues long, counting both termini. CDR1 is SGHTA and CDR2 is FQGNSA in the germline V gene. CDR3 amino acids: CASSLVRGLETRFS.